A selection of T cell receptor beta chains follows, all from one sample in a study of CD8 T cells in Susac syndrome. MiXCR, run by TCRdb on the immunoSEQ multiplex PCR reads, gives a single entry per CDR3 protein. The sample lists some 300,000 distinct CDR3 sequences; 85% were seen once. The specimen was CD8+ T cells from PBMCs. The origin of the receptors is a human donor with multiple sclerosis. Each CDR3 is given with its conserved first and last residue. The D gene is left open where the match is weak. A row's size may be missing; if present it is once, few, many or a size class.

size	V	J	length	D	DNA	CDR3
NA	TRBV24-1	TRBJ2-3	17	NA	TGTGCCACCAGTGATTTGCAGTCAGGGGAGCATCCAGATACGCAGTATTTT	CATSDLQSGEHPDTQYF
NA	TRBV2	TRBJ2-1	13	NA	TGTGCCATCCTCCGGCGGCAAAACAATGAGCAGTTCTTC	CAILRRQNNEQFF
NA	TRBV7-3	TRBJ2-1	12	TRBD2	TGTGCCAGCAGCGTCCTAGCGGGAGAGCAGTTCTTC	CASSVLAGEQFF
NA	TRBV10-2	TRBJ1-5	13	NA	TGCGCCAGCTCTACAGGGATAGATCAGCCCCAGCATTTT	CASSTGIDQPQHF
NA	TRBV5-4	TRBJ2-7	14	NA	TGTGCCAGCAGCTTGGCGGGGGATCCCTACGAGCAGTACTTC	CASSLAGDPYEQYF
NA	TRBV18	TRBJ2-7	15	TRBD1	TGTGCCAGCTCACCAGTGGGACAGGGGCCCTACGAGCAGTACTTC	CASSPVGQGPYEQYF
NA	TRBV5-1	TRBJ1-1	13	NA	TGCGCCAGCAGTTGGACATTGAACACTGAAGCTTTCTTT	CASSWTLNTEAFF
NA	TRBV28	TRBJ2-7	17	NA	TGTGCCAGCAGTTTATCGTTGTCGGGCCTAACCTCCTACGAGCAGTACTTC	CASSLSLSGLTSYEQYF
NA	TRBV24-1	TRBJ2-1	16	TRBD2	TGTGCCACCAGTGATTTGGCTAGCGGCGCCTACAATGAGCAGTTCTTC	CATSDLASGAYNEQFF
NA	TRBV28	TRBJ2-7	15	NA	TGTGCCAGCAACTGGCCAGCGGCAAACTCCTACGAGCAGTACTTC	CASNWPAANSYEQYF
NA	TRBV15	TRBJ1-3	18	NA	TGTGCCACCAGCAGAGATGACCTGGGGGGTCTCTCTGGAAACACCATATATTTT	CATSRDDLGGLSGNTIYF
NA	TRBV6-6	TRBJ2-1	15	TRBD2	TGTGCCAGCAGAGCACTAGACGGGGGGTACAATGAGCAGTTCTTC	CASRALDGGYNEQFF
NA	TRBV28	TRBJ2-2	15	NA	TGTGCCAGCATTTCACCCCGGGATCCCACCGGGGAGCTGTTTTTT	CASISPRDPTGELFF
NA	TRBV3-1	TRBJ2-5	13	NA	TGTGCCAGCAGCCCGAGTAGTCAAGAGACCCAGTACTTC	CASSPSSQETQYF
few	TRBV4-2	TRBJ2-7	15	TRBD2	TGTGCCAGCAGCCAAGAAACTAGCGGGGCCTACGAGCAGTACTTC	CASSQETSGAYEQYF
NA	TRBV27	TRBJ1-1	16	NA	TGTGCCAGCAGTTTAAGCGGGTACAGCCAGAACACTGAAGCTTTCTTT	CASSLSGYSQNTEAFF
NA	TRBV5-4	TRBJ2-1	16	TRBD2	TGTGCCAGCAGCTTGGCCCCGGGACTAGTGGAGGATGAGCAGTTCTTC	CASSLAPGLVEDEQFF
NA	TRBV7-9	TRBJ2-3	15	NA	TGTGCCAGCAGCCGCCCGGGACCAAGCACAGATACGCAGTATTTT	CASSRPGPSTDTQYF
NA	TRBV7-9	TRBJ2-7	14	NA	TGTGCCAGCGCCCAAGGGGAGTCTAGGCACGAGCAGTACTTC	CASAQGESRHEQYF
NA	TRBV7-9	TRBJ1-2	13	NA	TGTGCCAGCAGCTTAGGCGGTGGCTATGGCTACACCTTC	CASSLGGGYGYTF
once	TRBV20-1	TRBJ2-3	13	TRBD1	TGCAGTGCTAGTAAGGGGGCTTTAGATACGCAGTATTTT	CSASKGALDTQYF
NA	TRBV2	TRBJ1-2	15	TRBD1	TGTGCCATTTCGGGGGAAGGACAGGCTAACTATGGCTACACCTTC	CAISGEGQANYGYTF
NA	TRBV15	TRBJ1-4	15	NA	TGTGCCACCAGCCCCGACAGGACAACTAATGAAAAACTGTTTTTT	CATSPDRTTNEKLFF
NA	TRBV6-5	TRBJ2-7	15	TRBD2	TGTGCCAGCAGTTTCAGACTAGCGGACGAATACGAGCAGTACTTC	CASSFRLADEYEQYF
NA	TRBV6-5	TRBJ2-3	14	NA	TGTGCCAGCAGTTACTTGCCATCCACAGATACGCAGTATTTT	CASSYLPSTDTQYF
once	TRBV27	TRBJ2-7	14	TRBD2	TGTGCCAGCAGTTATAGCGGGACCCCTTTTGAACAGTACTTC	CASSYSGTPFEQYF
NA	TRBV4-3	TRBJ2-7	16	NA	TGCGCCAGCAGCCCAGAGGCACTAAGGGTCTCCTACGAGCAGTACTTC	CASSPEALRVSYEQYF
once	TRBV29-1	TRBJ1-1	14	NA	TGCAGCGTTGTCGGGGATCGGTGGGTCACTGAAGCTTTCTTT	CSVVGDRWVTEAFF
NA	TRBV12-3/TRBV12-4	TRBJ2-7	13	NA	TGTGCCAGCGCGGTAGCCCCCAGCTACGAGCAGTACTTC	CASAVAPSYEQYF
once	TRBV10-3	TRBJ2-1	18	NA	TGTGCCATCAGCGGAGACCCCCCGGACTCACAGGGGGGGAATGAGCAGTTCTTC	CAISGDPPDSQGGNEQFF
NA	TRBV13	TRBJ1-4	12	NA	TGTGCCAGCAGCTTAGGGGGATCAAAACTGTTTTTT	CASSLGGSKLFF
NA	TRBV2	TRBJ2-5	14	NA	TGTGCCAGCAGTGAACTAGAATCTATGGAGACCCAGTACTTC	CASSELESMETQYF
NA	TRBV5-5	TRBJ1-2	14	NA	TGTGCCAGCAGCTTGACGCCAGACCTGGAGGGCTACACCTTC	CASSLTPDLEGYTF
NA	TRBV7-9	TRBJ2-1	14	NA	TGTGCCAGCAGCTCAGCGGGCGGGGATAGTGAGCAGTTCTTC	CASSSAGGDSEQFF
NA	TRBV28	TRBJ2-7	13	TRBD2	TGTGCCAGCAGGGGACTAGCGCACTACGAGCAGTACTTC	CASRGLAHYEQYF
once	TRBV2	TRBJ2-3	16	NA	TGTGCCAGCAGAGTACATAGCGGAGCTAGCACAGATACGCAGTATTTT	CASRVHSGASTDTQYF
NA	TRBV20-1	TRBJ2-7	14	TRBD2	TGCAGTGCTAGAGATAGGGCGGGACTAGACGAGCAGTACTTC	CSARDRAGLDEQYF
NA	TRBV19	TRBJ2-7	14	TRBD1	TGTGCCAGTAGTATAGGGACAGGGCTCGACGAGCAGTACTTC	CASSIGTGLDEQYF
NA	TRBV20-1	TRBJ2-1	13	NA	TGCAGTGCGTTAACTAGGATCTACAATGAGCAGTTCTTC	CSALTRIYNEQFF
NA	TRBV27	TRBJ2-7	13	TRBD2	TGTGCCAGCAGTTTATGGGGGGGGAACGAGCAGTACTTC	CASSLWGGNEQYF
NA	TRBV5-6	TRBJ1-2	15	NA	TGTGCCAGCAGCTTGGTAAATGAGGTTTCGTATGGCTACACCTTC	CASSLVNEVSYGYTF
NA	TRBV7-2	TRBJ2-7	16	TRBD2	TGTGCCAGCAGCTCCCGGGGCGGGAGTGAGGTCCACGAGCAGTACTTC	CASSSRGGSEVHEQYF
NA	TRBV5-4	TRBJ2-7	15	NA	TGTGCCAGCAGCTTGCAAGTGGGACGGACCTACGAGCAGTACTTC	CASSLQVGRTYEQYF
NA	TRBV6-2/TRBV6-3	TRBJ1-5	15	NA	TGTGCCAGCAGTTGGGTAGGGGGTGGAGGTCAGCCCCAGCATTTT	CASSWVGGGGQPQHF
NA	TRBV7-6	TRBJ1-3	16	NA	TGTGCCAGCAGCTTAGGAGACGGCTACTCTGGAAACACCATATATTTT	CASSLGDGYSGNTIYF
NA	TRBV6-5	TRBJ2-3	15	NA	TGTGCCAGCAGTTCCCTTGTGCAGGGCACAGATACGCAGTATTTT	CASSSLVQGTDTQYF
NA	TRBV9	TRBJ1-2	16	NA	TGTGCCAGCAGCCCTCAGGGCAGTCCTTATGAGGATGGCTACACCTTC	CASSPQGSPYEDGYTF
NA	TRBV4-3	TRBJ1-1	15	TRBD1	TGCGCCAGCAGCCAATGGACAGGGGTAAACACTGAAGCTTTCTTT	CASSQWTGVNTEAFF
NA	TRBV4-3	TRBJ2-4	13	TRBD2	TGCGCCAGCAGCCAAGATCGACTAGCGGACCAGTACTTC	CASSQDRLADQYF
NA	TRBV27	TRBJ2-1	13	NA	TGTGCCACCTCCTTAGGACGGGGCAATGAGCAGTTCTTC	CATSLGRGNEQFF
NA	TRBV10-3	TRBJ1-4	16	NA	TGTGCCATCAGTGAGCGGCGGACGGCTACTAATGAAAAACTGTTTTTT	CAISERRTATNEKLFF
NA	TRBV30	TRBJ2-7	16	TRBD2	TGTGCCTGGACCGAGGGCACCGCGGGAGTAGTCTACGAGCAGTACTTC	CAWTEGTAGVVYEQYF
NA	TRBV24-1	TRBJ1-1	14	NA	TGTGCCACCTCCCCGAGACACGTCAAACTGGAAGCTTTCTTT	CATSPRHVKLEAFF
NA	TRBV15	TRBJ2-7	16	NA	TGTGCCACCAGCAGCGGCCATGGGCGGGCCCCCTACGAGCAGTACTTC	CATSSGHGRAPYEQYF
NA	TRBV11-2	TRBJ2-5	16	NA	TGTGCCAGCAGCTTAGGCGGGACCTCGTACCAAGAGACCCAGTACTTC	CASSLGGTSYQETQYF
NA	TRBV9	TRBJ2-2	14	NA	TGTGCCAGCAGCGTAGCGGCAGGGGTAGGGGAGCTGTTTTTT	CASSVAAGVGELFF
NA	TRBV7-3	TRBJ2-5	14	NA	TGTGCCAGCAGCGGACTGGGCCCCGGGGAGACCCAGTACTTC	CASSGLGPGETQYF
NA	TRBV12-3/TRBV12-4	TRBJ1-2	18	NA	TGTGCCAGCAGTTTAGCCCCCCGACCGTGGACTGTTCCGGGAGGCTACACCTTC	CASSLAPRPWTVPGGYTF
NA	TRBV11-2	TRBJ2-3	18	TRBD1	TGTGCCAGCAGCCCATCCTTAAGATCACAGGGGGCCACAGATACGCAGTATTTT	CASSPSLRSQGATDTQYF